This T cell receptor beta chain was sequenced during a study of T cell responses to AZD1222 COVID-19 vaccine. This CDR3 spans 16 amino acids. Germline CDR1 ENHRY, CDR2 SYGVKD. Trimming cost V 6 bases and J 5 bases; bases outside gene matches: 8. Repertoires were generated with immunoSEQ multiplex PCR, while TCRdb's copy carries only in-frame clones and drops some. The sample carries 140,000 to 150,000 clones, approximately 90% recorded once. This specimen consisted of peripheral blood, obtained on day 0 of MenACWY control vaccination. The source of this sequence is an adult in good health. The chain couples TRBV10-3 to TRBJ2-5; TRBD2 matches at 14 bases. The CDR3 spells CAISTTSGGAWETQYF. The CDR3 DNA reads TGTGCCATCAGCACGACTAGCGGGGGGGCCTGGGAGACCCAGTACTTC.